Each of the 8 T cell receptor beta chains below was sequenced from the same sample in a study of regulatory T cells in long-lasting Graves disease. For TCR beta, libraries came from iRepertoire HTBI primers and Arm-PCR of CDR3 regions. TCRdb passed the multiplex PCR reads through MiXCR, listing each CDR3 protein once. The repertoire has 450,000 or so distinct CDR3 sequences, more than 20% of them found once; the top ten carry 7.8%. The time point was: persistent/refractory GD, antithyroid drugs over 5 years with positive TRAb. Making the TCR library involved RNA that had been extracted from PBMCs. The sequenced sample was peripheral blood mononuclear cells (PBMCs), obtained when the disease was refractory, from a patient treated with antithyroid drugs. Receptors originate from a female donor with Graves disease.

In this sample, this clonotype turned up a few times. The chain recombines TRBV29-1 with TRBJ1-2, with D perhaps TRBD1 (6 bases). This CDR3 region has 11 residues. CDR1 is SQVTM, CDR2 ANQGSEA, per germline. V was cut by 4 bases and J by 7 bases, with 10 bases left in between. The chain's CDR3 is CSVGGGFGYTF. The CDR3 DNA is TGCAGCGTTGGGGGGGGCTTTGGCTACACCTTC.

This clonotype was recorded many times. The chain joins TRBV6-1 to TRBJ1-3, with D uncertain. CDR1 and CDR2 (germline): MNHNS, SASEGT. V was cut by 3 bases and J by 0 bases, with 18 bases left in between. This CDR3 is 18 amino acids long. DNA for the CDR3: TGTGCCAGCAGTGATCCGCGACAAGGAATAAGCTCTGGAAACACCATATATTTT. Its protein product is CASSDPRQGISSGNTIYF.

The rearrangement joins TRBV6-2 or TRBV6-3 to TRBJ1-1; no definite D call. V lost 0 bases to trimming and J lost 3 bases, with 11 bases between them. The CDR3 consists of 15 residues. Looked up from germline, CDR1 is MNHEY and CDR2 is SVGEGT. The CDR3: CASSYSRLEYTEAFF. The DNA for the CDR3 is TGTGCCAGCAGTTACTCGAGATTGGAGTACACTGAAGCTTTCTTT.

This clonotype was seen a handful of times. The rearrangement links TRBV29-1 to TRBJ2-1, with D maybe TRBD2 (5 bases). V lost 7 bases, J lost 5 bases, and 9 bases lay in between. The CDR3 totals 11 residues. Germline V CDR1 and CDR2: SQVTM, ANQGSEA. The CDR3 bases are TGCAGCGCAGCGCGGGACAATGAGCAGTTCTTC. This translates into CSAARDNEQFF.

This clonotype was detected a few times. This sequence joins TRBV7-6 and TRBJ2-1; 7 positions match TRBD2. The V segment lost 3 bases and the J segment 1 base; nucleotides outside the gene matches: 6. Germline CDR1 SGHVS, CDR2 FNYEAQ. The CDR3 runs 16 residues. The chain's CDR3 is CASSLFSGLSYNEQFF. Written as DNA, the CDR3 is TGTGCCAGCAGCTTGTTTAGCGGGCTGTCCTACAATGAGCAGTTCTTC.

Details on this clonotype: With a much larger clone just one base away, this may be a read error. The chain recombines TRBV28 with TRBJ1-6, with D maybe TRBD1 (6 bases). Trimming removed 7 bases from V and 8 bases from J, with 12 bases in between. Germline V gene sequence: CDR1 MDHEN, CDR2 SYDVKM. CDR3 size: 13 residues. The CDR3 region has the DNA TGTGCCAGCACGGGACATGGGCATTCACCCCTCCACTTT. It codes for CASTGHGHSPLHF.

This clonotype occurred many times. This rearrangement joins TRBV27 to TRBJ1-5; 7 nucleotides match TRBD1. J was trimmed by 7 bases and V by 5 bases; bases with no gene match: 5. The germline V gene has CDR1 MNHEY and CDR2 SMNVEV (reference sequence). This CDR3 has 13 residues. The CDR3 DNA sequence: TGTGCCAGCAGTGCCACAGGGGACCAGCCCCAGCATTTT. As protein: CASSATGDQPQHF.

Only a few counts were recorded for this clonotype. The rearrangement uses TRBV5-1 and TRBJ2-1; 15 nucleotides agree with TRBD2. CDR3 length equals 17 residues. Germline V gives CDR1 SGHRS, CDR2 YFSETQ. With 7 bases clipped from V and 6 bases from J, the junction kept 11 bases outside the gene matches. The CDR3 loop reads CASGTGLAGGPSNEQFF. The CDR3 nucleotides are TGCGCCAGCGGAACAGGACTAGCGGGAGGGCCGTCCAATGAGCAGTTCTTC.